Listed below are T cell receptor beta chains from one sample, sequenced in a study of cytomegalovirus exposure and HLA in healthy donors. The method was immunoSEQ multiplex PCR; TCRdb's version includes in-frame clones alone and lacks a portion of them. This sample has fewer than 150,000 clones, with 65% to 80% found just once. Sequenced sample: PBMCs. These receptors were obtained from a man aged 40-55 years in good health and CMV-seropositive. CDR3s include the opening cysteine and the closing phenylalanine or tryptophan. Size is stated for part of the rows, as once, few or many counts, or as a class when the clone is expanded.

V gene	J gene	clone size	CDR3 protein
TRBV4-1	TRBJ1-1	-	CASSQGSGVGTEAFF
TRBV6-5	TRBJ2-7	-	CASSRGQGSYEQYF
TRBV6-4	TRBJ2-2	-	CASSDSGLDSGELFF
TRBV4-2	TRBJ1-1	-	CASSHTGGRNTEAFF
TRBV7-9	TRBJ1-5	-	CASSLDGGAQHF
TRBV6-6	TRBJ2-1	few	CASSQYSTYNEQFF
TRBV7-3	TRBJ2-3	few	CASSLTSRETDTQYF
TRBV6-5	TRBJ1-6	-	CASSYAAGDNSPLHF
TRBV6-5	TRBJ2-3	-	CASSSLSGSREDTQYF
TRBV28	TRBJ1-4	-	CASNSNEKLFF
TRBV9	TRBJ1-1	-	CASSARDRGRNTEAFF
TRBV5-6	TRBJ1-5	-	CASSLVGQPQHF
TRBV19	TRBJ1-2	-	CASAGIGNGYTF
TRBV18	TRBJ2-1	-	CASSPPSTGARSYNEQFF
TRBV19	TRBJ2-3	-	CASSKSVLDTQYF
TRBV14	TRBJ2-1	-	CASSQIFGTGYNEQFF
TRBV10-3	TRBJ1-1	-	CAIRDRGFNTEAFF
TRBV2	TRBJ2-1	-	CASSGRPPRETSYNEQFF
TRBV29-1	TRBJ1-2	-	CSDGTGGDYGYTF
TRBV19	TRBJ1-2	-	CASSINLGQGIGYTF
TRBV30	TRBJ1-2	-	CAWRLRGTDGYTF
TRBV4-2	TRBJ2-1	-	CASSQYSPNEQFF
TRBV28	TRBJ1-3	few	CASSLENSGNTIYF
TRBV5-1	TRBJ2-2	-	CASFPRDRGNTGELFF
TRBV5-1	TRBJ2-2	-	CASSGPLAGKSTGELFF
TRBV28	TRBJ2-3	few	CASSPTLWDTQYF
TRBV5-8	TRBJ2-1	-	CAISGGLAGNEQFF
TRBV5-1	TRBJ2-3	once	CASRGTIPTDTQYF
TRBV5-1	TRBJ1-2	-	CASSIQGSGYTF
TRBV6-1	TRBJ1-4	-	CASSDRGREKLFF
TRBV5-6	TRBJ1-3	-	CASMQGAGNTIYF
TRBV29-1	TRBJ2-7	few	CSVAMTAAGQYF
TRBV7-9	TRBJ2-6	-	CASSFWGGPKLSGANVLTF
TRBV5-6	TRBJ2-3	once	CASSPGLVTDTQYF
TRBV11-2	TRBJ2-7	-	CASSFGTQAEQYF
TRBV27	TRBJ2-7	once	CASRGLSGRAYEQYF
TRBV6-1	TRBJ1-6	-	CASSEEVRASGVGSPLHF
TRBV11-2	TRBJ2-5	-	CASSLDRSVREQYF
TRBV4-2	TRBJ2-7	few	CASSNSTGQRTYEQYF
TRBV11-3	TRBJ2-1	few	CASSTSGGFEQFF
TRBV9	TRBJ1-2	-	CASSPGLSYGYTF
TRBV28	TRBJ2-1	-	CASEAWERNNEQFF
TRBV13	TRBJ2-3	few	CASSDRHTDTQYF
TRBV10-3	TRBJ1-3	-	CAISDREGTGGLGNTIYF
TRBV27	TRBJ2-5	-	CASGSGWTQYF
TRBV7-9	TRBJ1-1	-	CASSSGGGPTEAFF
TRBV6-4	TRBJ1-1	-	CASSDSRRGTNTEAFF
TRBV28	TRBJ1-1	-	CASSPSGVRTEAFF
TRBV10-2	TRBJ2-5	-	CASSPGEETQYF
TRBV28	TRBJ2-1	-	CASSRLAGEAYNEQFF
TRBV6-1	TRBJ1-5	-	CASSEFEGRQPQHF
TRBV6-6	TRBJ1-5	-	CASRSQGAGNQPQHF
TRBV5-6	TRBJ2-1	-	CASIPFFLADSRKQFF
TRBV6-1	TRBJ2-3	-	CASRQGADTQYF
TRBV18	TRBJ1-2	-	CASSPEVGGYGYTF
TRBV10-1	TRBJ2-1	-	CASSARRPSGSDEQFF
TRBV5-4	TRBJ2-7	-	CASSLDIRTSGRYEQYF